These 17 T cell receptor beta chains were sequenced from one sample in a study of shared clonotypes between healthy human individuals. Clones were sequenced by immunoSEQ multiplex PCR, and TCRdb holds only the in-frame ones, with some missing. The table has 170,000 or so clones, about 66% seen once. Sequencing was performed on memory CD4+ T cells sorted from blood. The sample's subset: CD45RA-negative fraction. The source is a man younger than 40 in good health.

This chain connects TRBV7-8 to TRBJ2-7; 7 bases line up with TRBD1. Germline V gene data show CDR1 as SGHVS and CDR2 as FQNEAQ. The junction had 10 bases not matched to a gene; V was cut back by 5 bases and J by 6 bases. The CDR3 has 14 residues. CDR3 loop: CASSTLNTGVEQYF. Here the CDR3 DNA reads TGTGCCAGCAGCACCTTGAATACAGGGGTCGAGCAGTACTTC.

The chain links TRBV6-6 to TRBJ2-6, with D unclear. CDR3 length: 11 amino acids. V was trimmed by 8 bases and J by 1 base, leaving 0 bases between them. Germline V gene sequence: CDR1 MNHNY, CDR2 SVGAGI (reference sequence). CDR3: CASSGANVLTF. Here the CDR3 DNA reads TGTGCCAGCTCTGGGGCCAACGTCCTGACTTTC.

V usage is TRBV5-6 and J usage is TRBJ2-5, with a tentative D call TRBD1 (7 bases). Germline CDR1 is SGHDT and CDR2 is YYEEEE. This CDR3 spans 17 amino acids. V shed 1 base and J shed 5 bases, with 21 bases lying between them. Here the CDR3 DNA reads TGTGCCAGCAGCTTGCCCAACAGGGGAGGTTTGAAGGAGACCCAGTACTTC. It encodes CASSLPNRGGLKETQYF.

The chain has TRBV29-1 and TRBJ2-7; 9 bases are shared with TRBD1. The V gene end was trimmed by 6 bases and the J gene end by 4 bases; junction bases not matched to a gene: 7. Germline lookup yields CDR1 SQVTM and CDR2 ANQGSEA. This CDR3 spans 13 amino acids. This chain's CDR3 is CSVTGTGRYEQYF. The DNA for the CDR3 is TGCAGCGTAACCGGGACAGGGAGGTACGAGCAGTACTTC.

The chain combines TRBV19 with TRBJ1-4; 7 bases are shared with TRBD1. With 6 bases clipped from V and 5 bases from J, the junction kept 6 bases outside the gene matches. This CDR3 comprises 14 residues. Germline V gene sequence: CDR1 LNHDA, CDR2 SQIVND (reference sequence). The CDR3 region has the DNA TGTGCCAGTAGGGGACAGCTTTCAAATGAAAAACTGTTTTTT. It specifies CASRGQLSNEKLFF.

The chain uses TRBV6-6 and TRBJ1-1; D might be TRBD1 (5 bases). This CDR3 comprises 14 residues. The germline CDR1 and CDR2 sequences are MNHNY and SVGAGI (reference sequence). V was pared by 7 bases and J by 3 bases, with 15 bases between. The CDR3: CASNDQGADTEAFF. In DNA, the CDR3 is TGTGCCAGCAACGACCAGGGCGCGGACACTGAAGCTTTCTTT.

This clone appeared a few times. The genes are TRBV7-2 and TRBJ2-1; D is possibly TRBD2 (5 bases). This CDR3 has 14 residues. Germline CDR1 is SGHTA and CDR2 is FQGNSA. V lost 1 base and J lost 5, with 9 bases in between. CDR3 nucleotides: TGTGCCAGCAGCTTAGTGCTAGCCAACAATGAGCAGTTCTTC. This encodes CASSLVLANNEQFF.

V usage is TRBV27 and J usage is TRBJ2-7; TRBD2 might be the D (6 bases). Germline V gene lookup returns CDR1 MNHEY and CDR2 SMNVEV (reference sequence). Trimming removed 5 bases at V and 3 bases at J, with 23 bases between. The CDR3 sequence is 17 residues long. The CDR3, as DNA: TGTGCCAGCAGTACCCGACGGGTCGGGAGTCTTCTCTACGAGCAGTACTTC. This encodes CASSTRRVGSLLYEQYF.

This chain connects TRBV18 to TRBJ2-3; D is possibly TRBD1 or TRBD2 (5 bases each). The V gene's germline CDR1 is KGHSH and CDR2 LQKENI. CDR3 length: 15 amino acids. V dropped 5 bases and J dropped 0 bases, with 12 bases sitting between them. The CDR3, as DNA: TGTGCCAGCTCAAGGGACCTTCCTAGCACAGATACGCAGTATTTT. This gives the protein CASSRDLPSTDTQYF.

This clone was counted a single time. The J gene is TRBJ1-1, the V gene TRBV15; D uncertain. Trimming took off 0 bases at V and 0 bases at J, with 11 bases between the two ends. This CDR3 has 16 amino acids. CDR1 and CDR2 (germline): LNHNV, YYDKDF (reference sequence). The CDR3 spells CATSRDLSALNTEAFF. Here the CDR3 DNA reads TGTGCCACCAGCAGAGATCTCTCGGCTCTGAACACTGAAGCTTTCTTT. Supplemented by reference TRBV15 and TRBJ1-1, the full variable domain reads DAMVIQNPRYQVTQFGKPVTLSCSQTLNHNVMYWYQQKSSQAPKLLFHYYDKDFNNEADTPDNFQSRRPNTSFCFLDIRSPGLGDTAMYLCATSRDLSALNTEAFFGQGTRLTVV.

This clone has more than one count but fewer than ten. The chain joins TRBV7-3 to TRBJ2-5, with 9 positions matching TRBD2. The CDR3 is made up of 15 amino acids. CDR1 and CDR2 from the germline V gene are SGHTA and FQGTGA. V dropped 5 bases and J dropped 5; count of bases not matched to a gene: 9. This chain's CDR3 is CASSRGTSRMETQYF. The CDR3 bases are TGTGCCAGCAGCCGCGGGACTAGCAGGATGGAGACCCAGTACTTC.

The V gene is TRBV29-1, the J gene TRBJ2-7, with 9 bases aligning to TRBD2. The length of the CDR3 is 14 residues. V shed 0 bases and J 3 bases; nucleotides not matched to a gene: 3. The germline gives CDR1 SQVTM, CDR2 ANQGSEA. CDR3 bases: TGCAGCGTTGAAGACAATAGCGGGAGCTACGAGCAGTACTTC. As protein: CSVEDNSGSYEQYF.

The J gene is TRBJ2-3, the V gene TRBV28; D could derive from TRBD1 or TRBD2 (5 bases each). This CDR3 contains 13 residues. CDR1 is MDHEN and CDR2 is SYDVKM in the germline V gene. Between the trimmed V and J ends, which lost 5 bases and 6 bases, there was a span of 12 bases. The CDR3 DNA reads TGTGCCAGCAGTGTGAGGGGATCGGATACGCAGTATTTT. Encoded protein: CASSVRGSDTQYF. The variable domain in full, completed from reference TRBV28 and TRBJ2-3, reads DVKVTQSSRYLVKRTGEKVFLECVQDMDHENMFWYRQDPGLGLRLIYFSYDVKMKEKGDIPEGYSVSREKKERFSLILESASTNQTSMYLCASSVRGSDTQYFGPGTRLTVL.

The rearrangement uses TRBV9 and TRBJ1-5; D might be TRBD1 (5 bases). The CDR3 covers 16 residues. Trimming left V 0 bases short and J 3 bases short, with 13 bases between. Germline V lookup: CDR1 SGDLS, CDR2 YYNGEE. In DNA, the CDR3 is TGTGCCAGCAGCGTAGGTGAGGCGGACACCAATCAGCCCCAGCATTTT. It yields the protein CASSVGEADTNQPQHF.

The rearrangement uses TRBV29-1 and TRBJ2-1; D gene uncertain. With 5 bases removed from V and 4 bases from J, the gap between germline ends came to 3 bases. This CDR3 contains 10 residues. The germline gives CDR1 SQVTM, CDR2 ANQGSEA. The CDR3 bases are TGCAGCGTTCGATACAATGAGCAGTTCTTC. Translating it yields CSVRYNEQFF.

The chain uses TRBV12-5 and TRBJ2-1; 8 bases match TRBD2. Germline values: CDR1 LGHNT, CDR2 FRNRAP. This CDR3 contains 13 residues. Trimming cost V 5 bases and J 12 bases; bases outside gene matches: 9. This chain's CDR3 is CASGPSGSGWQFF. The CDR3 DNA reads TGTGCTAGTGGTCCGAGCGGGAGTGGATGGCAGTTCTTC. Drawing the rest from reference TRBV12-5 and TRBJ2-1, the complete variable domain is DARVTQTPRHKVTEMGQEVTMRCQPILGHNTVFWYRQTMMQGLELLAYFRNRAPLDDSGMPKDRFSAEMPDATLATLKIQPSEPRDSAVYFCASGPSGSGWQFFGPGTRLTVL.

This clone was detected a few times. The chain links TRBV7-3 to TRBJ2-1, with 10 bases aligning to TRBD2. This CDR3 contains 15 residues. V was pared by 7 bases and J by 3 bases, with 6 bases of the junction left unmatched. CDR1 and CDR2 (germline): SGHTA, FQGTGA. The CDR3 loop is CASTPGTSDYNEQFF. CDR3 bases: TGTGCCAGCACCCCCGGGACTAGCGACTACAATGAGCAGTTCTTC.